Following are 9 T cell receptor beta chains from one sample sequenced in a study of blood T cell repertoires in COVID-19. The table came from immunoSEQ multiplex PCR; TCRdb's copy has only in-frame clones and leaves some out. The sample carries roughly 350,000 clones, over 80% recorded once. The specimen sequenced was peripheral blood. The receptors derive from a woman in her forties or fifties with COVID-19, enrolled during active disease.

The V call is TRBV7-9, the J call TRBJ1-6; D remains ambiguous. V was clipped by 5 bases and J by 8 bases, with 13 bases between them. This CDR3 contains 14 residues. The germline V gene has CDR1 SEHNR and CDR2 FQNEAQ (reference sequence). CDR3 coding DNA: TGTGCCAGCAGCATCCACAACAATCATTCACCCCTCCACTTT. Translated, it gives CASSIHNNHSPLHF.

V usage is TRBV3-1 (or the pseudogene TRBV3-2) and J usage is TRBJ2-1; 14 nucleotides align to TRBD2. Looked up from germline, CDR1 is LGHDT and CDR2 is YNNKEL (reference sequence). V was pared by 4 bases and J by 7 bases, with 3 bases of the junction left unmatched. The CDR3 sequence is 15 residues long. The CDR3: CASSRGLAGENEQFF. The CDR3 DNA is TGTGCCAGCAGCCGGGGACTAGCGGGAGAAAATGAGCAGTTCTTC.

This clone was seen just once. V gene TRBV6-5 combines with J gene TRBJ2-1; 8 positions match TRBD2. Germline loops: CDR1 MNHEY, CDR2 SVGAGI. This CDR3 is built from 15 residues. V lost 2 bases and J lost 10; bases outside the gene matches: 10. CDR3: CASSYAGGRREEQFF. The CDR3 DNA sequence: TGTGCCAGCAGTTACGCGGGGGGAAGAAGAGAGGAGCAGTTCTTC.

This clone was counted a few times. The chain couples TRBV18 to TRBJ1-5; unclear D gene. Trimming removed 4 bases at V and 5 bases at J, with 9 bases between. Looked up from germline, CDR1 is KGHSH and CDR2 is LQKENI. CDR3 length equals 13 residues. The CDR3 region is CASSRAGDQPQHF. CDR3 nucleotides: TGTGCCAGCTCACGGGCGGGAGATCAGCCCCAGCATTTT.

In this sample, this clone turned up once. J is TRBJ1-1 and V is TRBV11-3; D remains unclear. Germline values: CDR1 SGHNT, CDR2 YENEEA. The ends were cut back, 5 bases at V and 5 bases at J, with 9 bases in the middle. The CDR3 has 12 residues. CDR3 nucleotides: TGTGCCAGCAGCCCCGGTGCGACTGAAGCTTTCTTT. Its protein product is CASSPGATEAFF.

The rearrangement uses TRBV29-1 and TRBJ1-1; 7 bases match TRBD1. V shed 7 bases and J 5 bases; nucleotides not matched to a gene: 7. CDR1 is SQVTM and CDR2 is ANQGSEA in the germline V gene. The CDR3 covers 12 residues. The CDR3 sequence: CSAGAGGTEAFF. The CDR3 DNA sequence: TGCAGCGCTGGGGCAGGGGGGACTGAAGCTTTCTTT.

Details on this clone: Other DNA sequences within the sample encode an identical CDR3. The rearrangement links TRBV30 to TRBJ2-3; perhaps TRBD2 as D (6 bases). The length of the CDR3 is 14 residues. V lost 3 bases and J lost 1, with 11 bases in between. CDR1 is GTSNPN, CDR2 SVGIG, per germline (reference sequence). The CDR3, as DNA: TGTGCCTGGAGCGCTGGCGGGGGCACAGATACGCAGTATTTT. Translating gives CAWSAGGGTDTQYF.

CDR3 residues: CASSQVGGTQYF. The CDR3 nucleotides read TGCGCCAGCAGCCAAGTTGGCGGTACGCAGTATTTT. This chain links TRBV4-3 with TRBJ2-3, with D uncertain. The CDR3 contains 12 residues. V was cut by 1 base and J by 8 bases, with 7 bases left in between. Germline assignment: CDR1 LGHNA and CDR2 YSLEER.

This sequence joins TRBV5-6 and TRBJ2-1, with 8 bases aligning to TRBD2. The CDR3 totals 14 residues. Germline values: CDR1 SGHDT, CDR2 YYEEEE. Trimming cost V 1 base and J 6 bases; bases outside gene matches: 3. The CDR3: CASSLLLAGNEQFF. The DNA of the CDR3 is TGTGCCAGCAGCTTGCTGCTAGCGGGCAATGAGCAGTTCTTC.